These 5 T cell receptor beta chains were all obtained from the same sample, sequenced in a study of T-cell memory formation after mild COVID-19. In TCRdb, the 5' RACE reads were re-called with MiXCR into one record per CDR3 protein. The sample holds over 400,000 distinct CDR3 sequences, more than 20% seen once. Sequenced sample: PBMCs or a T cell subset sorted from them (not recorded which). Receptors were obtained from an adult woman who had mild COVID-19 (a few samples of this study predate the infection). Cell type and time point are not known.

The genes are TRBV27 and TRBJ2-1; TRBD2 agrees at 8 bases. CDR1 and CDR2 from the germline V gene are MNHEY and SMNVEV (reference sequence). The CDR3 is 12 residues long. J lost 15 bases, V lost 0 bases, and 4 bases had no gene match. The CDR3 is CASSLSRGTRFF. CDR3 coding DNA: TGTGCCAGCAGTTTATCGCGGGGGACTAGGTTCTTC.

This clonotype was seen a few times. The chain combines TRBV24-1 with TRBJ1-1; D is uncertain. From germline, CDR1 is KGHDR and CDR2 SFDVKD. V lost 8 bases, J lost 5 bases, and 14 bases lay in between. The CDR3 length is 13 residues. CDR3 bases: TGTGCCACCACCGGCAACATGGGGACTGAAGCTTTCTTT. Residues: CATTGNMGTEAFF.

V usage is TRBV7-3 and J usage is TRBJ1-2; 9 positions match TRBD1. This CDR3 region has 14 residues. Unmatched junction bases numbered 5, after V lost 6 bases and J lost 3 bases. Germline V CDR1 and CDR2: SGHTA, FQGTGA. CDR3 DNA sequence: TGTGCCAGCAGTAAAACAGGGGGCCACTATGGCTACACCTTC. This translates into CASSKTGGHYGYTF.

This clonotype was observed once. V usage is TRBV7-2 and J usage is TRBJ1-6; TRBD1 is a possible D gene (6 bases). This CDR3 is 14 amino acids long. The ends were cut back, 4 bases at V and 9 bases at J, with 13 bases in the middle. Germline V CDR1 and CDR2: SGHTA, FQGNSA. The CDR3 sequence: CASSSQGLGSPLHF. The CDR3 nucleotides are TGTGCCAGCAGCTCACAGGGTTTGGGTTCACCCCTCCACTTT.

The rearrangement joins TRBV5-5 to TRBJ2-1; D is ambiguous. With 3 bases removed from V and 2 bases from J, the gap between germline ends came to 12 bases. CDR3 size: 15 residues. Germline V lookup: CDR1 SGHKS, CDR2 YYEKEE (reference sequence). In DNA form, the CDR3 reads TGTGCCAGCAGCTCAAGCCGAGAGACCTACAATGAGCAGTTCTTC. It encodes CASSSSRETYNEQFF.